This TCR beta chain was obtained from a study of chemoradiotherapy in HPV16-positive cancers. About this clone itself: Its specificity is unknown.

Repeated repertoire sampling spanned the course of chemoradiotherapy. General study findings and limits: Candidate HPV-specific clones and E7-related TCR motifs grew in tumor during treatment. HPV-responsive T-cell expansion during chemoradiotherapy was linked to improved recurrence-free survival in HPV16-positive patients.

The germline V gene encodes CDR1 SGHNT and CDR2 YYREEE (reference sequence). The CDR3 extends over 13 amino acids. Unmatched junction bases numbered 2, after V lost 5 bases and J lost 4 bases. This table comes from immunoSEQ multiplex PCR, and its TCRdb copy is limited to in-frame clones, with some not included. The repertoire holds about 68,000 clones, with 88% as singletons. This TCR was recovered from a human donor with HPV-associated anogenital cancer. The chain uses TRBV5-4 and TRBJ1-4; 7 bases are a match to TRBD1. Source: blood, taken from a patient who underwent chemoradiotherapy. CDR3 loop: CASSRQGNEKLFF. In DNA, the CDR3 is TGTGCCAGCAGTAGACAGGGTAATGAAAAACTGTTTTTT.